The entry below gives a single T cell receptor beta chain sequence along with its context. The antigen remains unidentified. This table comes from immunoSEQ multiplex PCR, and its TCRdb copy is limited to in-frame clones, with some not included. The sample lists about 38,000 clones, 75% to 80% seen once, with less than 6.5% in the top ten. This record comes from a study of a mutant IDH1 vaccine in newly diagnosed glioma. The overall study: Either 4-6 weeks after radiotherapy alone or alongside temozolomide, vaccination was begun. Former treatment meant radiotherapy, temozolomide, or both; the majority had gotten both. The study's findings and limits: Top-clonotype changes in peripheral T cells seemed unrelated to pseudoprogression.

Germline-derived CDR1 and CDR2 are ENHRY and SYGVKD. This CDR3 is built from 16 residues. V was clipped by 4 bases and J by 5 bases, with 21 bases between them. As to time point: week 5, during vaccination. Vaccinated patients received 300 ug of mutant IDH1 20-mer peptide per dose, with topical imiquimod. Diagnosis in the donors showed new WHO grade 3 or 4 astrocytomas that were IDH1-mutant and ATRX-lost. This clonotype was obtained from a man aged 35 to 55 with glioma. This chain joins TRBV10-3 and TRBJ2-7; tentative D call: TRBD1 (5 bases). This specimen was PBMCs, taken from a glioma patient whose treatment included an IDH1 peptide vaccine. CDR3 in amino acids: CAISALVQGPVDEQYF. In nucleotides, the CDR3 is TGTGCCATCAGTGCCCTCGTTCAGGGCCCGGTCGACGAGCAGTACTTC.